This T cell receptor beta chain was documented in a study of blood T cell repertoires in COVID-19. Study summary: COVID-19 samples from acute and convalescent phases originated in the United States, Italy and Spain.

In the study's own analysis: Estimation of nucleated cell counts was performed using reference gene primer amplification. Repertoires were generated with immunoSEQ multiplex PCR, while TCRdb's copy carries only in-frame clones and drops some. The V and J calls and clone size come from that table; D and trimming were worked out from the DNA. Found here are about 68,000 clones, roughly 88% of them singletons; the top ten hold about 8.1%. This CDR3 region has 16 residues. The junction had 8 bases not matched to a gene; V was cut back by 3 bases and J by 5 bases. Germline values: CDR1 SGHAT, CDR2 FQDESV (reference sequence).

J is TRBJ2-5 and V is TRBV11-1, with TRBD2 matching over 11 bases. Material: peripheral blood. This TCR was recovered from a man aged 25 to 40 with acute or convalescent COVID-19. CDR3 residues: CASSFQTSGVRETQYF. CDR3 sequence (DNA): TGTGCCAGCAGCTTTCAGACTAGCGGGGTCCGGGAGACCCAGTACTTC.